This T cell receptor beta chain was found in a study of tumor-infiltrating lymphocytes in primary liver carcinoma. Turning to the study itself: Patients included men and women of 30 to 69 years.

General study points: The 250 largest clones made up significantly more of tumor than blood repertoires (p = 0.039).

This clonotype was seen a single time. Its matching antigen is unknown. The junction shows a germline mismatch at one end, possibly a read error. Total RNA amounting to around 530 ng was the source from which TCR beta cDNA was made with a constant-region primer. Sequencing libraries for TCR beta derived from three nested multiplex PCR rounds that used slightly modified ARM-PCR. Researchers ran the first two PCR rounds for approximately 10 cycles each with TRBV1-TRBV30 forward primers and a C-beta reverse primer. TCRdb re-called the multiplex PCR reads with MiXCR, one entry per CDR3 protein. The data show 90,000 to 140,000 distinct CDR3 sequences, with about four fifths seen just once and 15% to 20% held by the top ten. Extraction of RNA together with DNA used roughly 20-33 mg of unsorted bulk tissue. All tumor specimens exceeded 80% viable tumor cells. Germline V lookup: CDR1 LGHNA, CDR2 YNFKEQ. The length of the CDR3 is 15 residues.

V and J are TRBV4-2 and TRBJ2-7, with a tentative D call TRBD2 (6 bases). The source is a man aged 40-50 years with primary liver carcinoma and hepatitis B virus infection. Sample: liver tumor tissue from sampling region 3. The subset: tumor region T3, left-lateral pole. The CDR3: CASSQGVADKLELYF. CDR3 nucleotide sequence: TGTGCCAGCAGCCAAGGGGTAGCGGACAAGCTCGAGCTGTACTTC.